This T cell receptor beta chain is drawn from a study of glioma-infiltrating T cells after dendritic cell vaccination. Selection required adequate fresh-frozen tumor tissue plus more than two years' survival data. A few counts support this clone. Germline loops: CDR1 SGHDN, CDR2 FVKESK. The length of the CDR3 is 14 residues. The V segment lost 6 bases and the J segment 8 bases; nucleotides outside the gene matches: 9. Generated by immunoSEQ multiplex PCR, the TCRdb table keeps only in-frame clones and is missing some. Of some 87,000 clones in the sample, more than 70% were seen once. The clonotype comes from a human donor with glioblastoma. The material sequenced was blood, taken before dendritic cell vaccination. The V and J genes are TRBV14 and TRBJ1-4; 7 bases fit TRBD1. The CDR3 here is CASSRQGIEEKLFF. The CDR3 DNA follows: TGTGCCAGCAGTCGACAGGGTATAGAGGAAAAACTGTTTTTT.